This passage covers 8 T cell receptor beta chains from one sample sequenced in a study of T cell repertoires in cytomegalovirus infection. TCRdb processed the reads anew with MiXCR; each CDR3 protein has one entry. Of hundreds of thousands of distinct CDR3 sequences in the sample, roughly 35% were seen once. Sequences were obtained from PBMCs. The receptors stem from a human donor in good health (CMV status not recorded). Some clones in this sample may be carry-over from other donors' samples.

The genes are TRBV7-9 and TRBJ1-1; 8 bases fit TRBD1. CDR3 length: 15 amino acids. Germline-derived CDR1 and CDR2 are SEHNR and FQNEAQ (reference sequence). V dropped 3 bases and J dropped 7; count of bases not matched to a gene: 10. As DNA, the CDR3 is TGTGCCAGCAGCTTCCACGACAGGGGATCGATTGAAGCTTTCTTT. Its protein is CASSFHDRGSIEAFF.

This clonotype was recorded at least ten times. The J gene is TRBJ1-1, the V gene TRBV7-3, with a tentative D call TRBD1 (6 bases). V was trimmed by 5 bases and J by 0 bases, leaving 13 bases between them. The germline CDR1 and CDR2 sequences are SGHTA and FQGTGA. This CDR3 is built from 15 residues. The CDR3 region is CASSAHQGMNTEAFF. CDR3 DNA: TGTGCCAGCAGCGCCCATCAGGGGATGAACACTGAAGCTTTCTTT.

V gene TRBV6-1 combines with J gene TRBJ1-1; D unresolved. Germline V CDR1 and CDR2: MNHNS, SASEGT. The V end was cut by 10 bases, the J end by 3 bases, with 15 bases between. This CDR3 region has 13 residues. This CDR3 reads CATTHLGDTEAFF. The CDR3 bases are TGTGCCACCACCCATCTTGGGGACACTGAAGCTTTCTTT.

This clonotype turned up a few times. This chain joins TRBV28 and TRBJ1-2; TRBD1 might be the D (5 bases). V lost 6 bases and J 8 bases, leaving 16 bases between the germline ends. CDR1 is MDHEN and CDR2 is SYDVKM in the germline V gene. CDR3 length: 13 residues. The CDR3 DNA sequence: TGTGCCAGCAGAACCGGGACCAAGCTCGGCTACACCTTC. Translated, it gives CASRTGTKLGYTF.

The V call is TRBV20-1, the J call TRBJ2-3; 8 bases fit TRBD1. This CDR3 is 14 amino acids long. The trim removed 6 bases at V and 3 bases at J, leaving 8 bases unmatched. The V gene's germline CDR1 is DFQATT and CDR2 SNEGSKA (reference sequence). The CDR3 reads CSALPGQATDTQYF. The CDR3 nucleotides read TGCAGTGCCCTTCCGGGACAGGCGACAGATACGCAGTATTTT.

Comments on this clonotype: This may come from a read error, since a much larger clone is one base off. The rearrangement uses TRBV4-1 and TRBJ2-5; TRBD2 matches 9 bases. CDR3 size: 14 residues. With V trimmed by 7 bases and J by 5 bases, 8 bases remained unmatched. Per the germline V gene, CDR1 is MGHRA and CDR2 is YSYEKL. Here the CDR3 DNA reads TGCGCCAGCATCCTCTATACTAGCGGGGAGACCCAGTACTTC. It codes for CASILYTSGETQYF.

A few counts support this clonotype. The chain recombines TRBV5-6 with TRBJ2-1; D possibly corresponds to TRBD2 (5 bases). This CDR3 comprises 13 residues. Germline V gene lookup returns CDR1 SGHDT and CDR2 YYEEEE. V was cut by 4 bases and J by 8 bases, with 13 bases left in between. The CDR3 here is CASSGVTSDEQFF. The DNA of the CDR3 is TGTGCCAGCAGCGGAGTTACTAGTGATGAGCAGTTCTTC.

This chain links TRBV6-6 with TRBJ2-1, with TRBD2 matching 7 bases. After removal of 5 bases from V and 5 bases from J, the junction contained 15 bases not matched to a gene. CDR1 and CDR2 (germline): MNHNY, SVGAGI (reference sequence). The CDR3 is made up of 17 amino acids. The CDR3 region has the DNA TGTGCCAGCAGTCCTCGGGGACTACCGCATCGAAACAATGAGCAGTTCTTC. Amino acid sequence: CASSPRGLPHRNNEQFF.